This T cell receptor beta chain emerged from a study of response to subunit inactivated influenza vaccine. Via MiXCR, TCRdb re-called the RT-PCR reads, giving one row per CDR3 protein. This sample has under 850,000 distinct CDR3 sequences, with around 20% found just once. The sample in question was PBMCs from blood, obtained about 5 days after vaccination. This clonotype was sampled from a middle-aged man who received an inactivated influenza vaccine.

The CDR3 protein is CASSPPSGQGNTEAFF. The CDR3 region has the DNA TGTGCCAGCTCACCACCCTCAGGACAGGGGAACACTGAAGCTTTCTTT. V is TRBV18 and J is TRBJ1-1; 8 bases agree with TRBD1. The CDR3 runs 16 residues. V was pared by 0 bases and J by 1 base, with 4 bases of the junction left unmatched. The germline gives CDR1 KGHSH, CDR2 LQKENI.